Each of the 9 T cell receptor beta chains below was sequenced from the same sample in a study of blood T cell repertoires in COVID-19. TCRdb's table, derived via immunoSEQ multiplex PCR, lists solely in-frame clones and lacks some. The table records around 130,000 clones, around three quarters of them present only once. Sequenced input: peripheral blood. These receptors came from a human donor in a cohort sampled during active COVID-19.

In this sample, this clone turned up a few times. The chain combines TRBV19 with TRBJ1-2; 9 bases match TRBD1. V lost 3 bases to trimming and J lost 1 base; unmatched junction nucleotides: 6. Germline V gene data show CDR1 as LNHDA and CDR2 as SQIVND (reference sequence). This CDR3 spans 16 amino acids. This CDR3 reads CASSMGQGRHNYGYTF. CDR3 DNA sequence: TGTGCCAGTAGTATGGGACAGGGCCGGCATAACTATGGCTACACCTTC. Complete variable domain (other parts from reference TRBV19 and TRBJ1-2): DGGITQSPKYLFRKEGQNVTLSCEQNLNHDAMYWYRQDPGQGLRLIYYSQIVNDFQKGDIAEGYSVSREKKESFPLTVTSAQKNPTAFYLCASSMGQGRHNYGYTFGSGTRLTVV.

This clone has only one observation. The chain has TRBV19 and TRBJ2-5; D gene ambiguous. The CDR3 runs 15 residues. Germline CDR1 LNHDA, CDR2 SQIVND (reference sequence). Trimming removed 4 bases from V and 5 bases from J, with 17 bases in between. For the CDR3, the DNA is TGTGCCAGTAGTACGCCCTCGGCAGGCGAGGAGACCCAGTACTTC. Translation: CASSTPSAGEETQYF. Filled out from reference TRBV19 and TRBJ2-5, the complete variable domain reads DGGITQSPKYLFRKEGQNVTLSCEQNLNHDAMYWYRQDPGQGLRLIYYSQIVNDFQKGDIAEGYSVSREKKESFPLTVTSAQKNPTAFYLCASSTPSAGEETQYFGPGTRLLVL.

The chain employs TRBV5-1 and TRBJ1-3, with D perhaps matching TRBD1 (5 bases). V lost 4 bases and J 0 bases, leaving 14 bases between the germline ends. Germline V gene data show CDR1 as SGHRS and CDR2 as YFSETQ. CDR3 length equals 16 residues. The CDR3 nucleotides read TGCGCCAGCAGCCCCCGGAGACAGAACTCTGGAAACACCATATATTTT. Protein sequence: CASSPRRQNSGNTIYF.

The chain carries TRBV9 and TRBJ2-5, with D maybe TRBD2 (5 bases). This CDR3 has 15 residues. Trimming pared 0 bases from V and 7 bases from J, leaving 16 bases between. The germline CDR1 and CDR2 sequences are SGDLS and YYNGEE. This CDR3 reads CASSVDPAVVATQYF. Written as DNA, the CDR3 is TGTGCCAGCAGCGTAGATCCAGCGGTAGTTGCGACCCAGTACTTC.

The chain is built from TRBV4-1 and TRBJ2-1; 14 nucleotides match TRBD2. The CDR3 runs 15 residues. Per the germline V gene, CDR1 is MGHRA and CDR2 is YSYEKL. V gave up 4 bases and J gave up 7 bases; unmatched junction bases: 3. CDR3 amino acids: CASSPRTSGGNEQFF. CDR3 nucleotides: TGCGCCAGCAGCCCCCGGACTAGCGGGGGGAATGAGCAGTTCTTC.

This chain joins TRBV7-7 and TRBJ2-7, with 9 nucleotides matching TRBD1. Germline V gene lookup returns CDR1 SSHAT and CDR2 FNYEAQ (reference sequence). CDR3 length: 14 amino acids. Trimming took 5 bases from V and 4 from J; bases not matched to a gene: 6. CDR3 in DNA: TGTGCCAGCAGCCCAGGGACAGGGTCGTACGAGCAGTACTTC. This encodes CASSPGTGSYEQYF.

The chain recombines TRBV20-1 with TRBJ1-2, with D possibly being TRBD1 (6 bases). The germline V and J ends were trimmed by 3 bases and 7 bases, with 21 bases remaining between them. This CDR3 region has 15 residues. The germline V gene encodes CDR1 DFQATT and CDR2 SNEGSKA (reference sequence). Here the CDR3 reads CSASRGATSTIGYTF. The CDR3 nucleotides read TGCAGTGCTAGTCGGGGGGCCACATCGACTATTGGCTACACCTTC.

Only one count was recorded for this clone. The rearrangement links TRBV30 to TRBJ1-5; tentative D call: TRBD1 (5 bases). Germline V lookup: CDR1 GTSNPN, CDR2 SVGIG (reference sequence). CDR3 length: 13 residues. Trimming cost V 1 base and J 2 bases, with 6 bases left between them. The CDR3 here is CAWSETGNQPQHF. Here the CDR3 DNA reads TGTGCCTGGAGTGAGACAGGCAATCAGCCCCAGCATTTT.

The chain links TRBV28 to TRBJ2-7; TRBD1 matches 8 bases. V was pared by 7 bases and J by 0 bases, with 11 bases of the junction left unmatched. The V gene's germline CDR1 is MDHEN and CDR2 SYDVKM. The CDR3 runs 16 residues. CDR3 in DNA: TGTGCCAGCAAGGTGGTGGGTCAGGGGGCCTCCTACGAGCAGTACTTC. Encoded protein: CASKVVGQGASYEQYF.